This is a list of T cell receptor beta chains from one sample in a study of blood T cell repertoires in COVID-19. This table comes from immunoSEQ multiplex PCR, and its TCRdb copy is limited to in-frame clones, with some not included. This sample has roughly 250,000 clones, with around 89% found just once. Input material: peripheral blood. The receptors shown here come from a man aged 25-45 years with acute or convalescent COVID-19. CDR3s include the opening cysteine and the closing phenylalanine or tryptophan. The D gene is left open where the match is weak. Clone size appears in some rows only: once, few, many, or a class for an expanded clone.

cdr3_length,j_call,clone_size,v_call,d_call,cdr3_aa,cdr3_nt
17,TRBJ1-5,.,TRBV19,.,CASSILQGHRGNQPQHF,TGTGCCAGTAGTATTCTACAGGGTCACCGTGGCAATCAGCCCCAGCATTTT
16,TRBJ2-7,.,TRBV27,TRBD2,CASSLSGLAVTYEQYF,TGTGCCAGCAGTTTATCCGGACTAGCGGTAACCTACGAGCAGTACTTC
15,TRBJ2-3,.,TRBV6-6,TRBD1,CASSLQGASTDTQYF,TGTGCCAGCAGCCTGCAGGGGGCGAGTACAGATACGCAGTATTTT
16,TRBJ2-5,.,TRBV3-1/TRBV3-2,TRBD2,CASSQFLAGGQETQYF,TGTGCCAGCAGCCAATTTCTAGCGGGAGGGCAAGAGACCCAGTACTTC
14,TRBJ1-4,once,TRBV19,TRBD1,CASSFPGQHEKLFF,TGTGCCAGTAGTTTTCCGGGACAGCATGAAAAACTGTTTTTT
14,TRBJ1-2,.,TRBV5-1,.,CASSQADSNYGYTF,TGCGCCAGCAGCCAGGCCGACAGTAACTATGGCTACACCTTC
13,TRBJ2-5,.,TRBV5-1,.,CASSLHREETQYF,TGCGCCAGCAGCTTGCACCGGGAAGAGACCCAGTACTTC
14,TRBJ1-5,.,TRBV19,.,CASSFTGSNQPQHF,TGTGCCAGTAGCTTCACAGGGAGCAATCAGCCCCAGCATTTT
15,TRBJ2-7,.,TRBV5-1,TRBD1,CASSFSTGALLEQYF,TGCGCCAGCAGCTTTTCGACAGGGGCCCTCCTCGAGCAGTACTTC
14,TRBJ2-7,.,TRBV10-1,.,CASSEQHDSYEQYF,TGCGCCAGCAGTGAACAGCACGACTCCTACGAGCAGTACTTC
14,TRBJ1-1,.,TRBV6-1,.,CASSEGGRNTEAFF,TGTGCCAGCAGTGAAGGGGGCCGAAACACTGAAGCTTTCTTT